This paragraph covers one TCR beta chain sequence. These data come from a study of T-cell memory formation after mild COVID-19. For the study at large: Among the donors, TCR clusters were largely specific to each donor.

Constant-segment primers and 5'RACE yielded cDNA libraries for TCR alpha and TCR beta, each carrying sample barcodes and UMIs. In TCRdb, the 5' RACE reads were re-called with MiXCR into one record per CDR3 protein. Here the sample spans around 530,000 distinct CDR3 sequences, about a fifth being singletons. This CDR3 contains 17 residues. The sample consisted of PBMCs or a T cell subset sorted from them (not recorded which). The sequence derives from an adult woman who had mild COVID-19 (a few samples of this study predate the infection). Cell type and time point are not known. The V gene is TRBV1, the J gene TRBJ2-7; the table's D call TRBD1 went unverified against the DNA. TRBV1 is classified as a pseudogene. The CDR3 loop is CTDLPIAAVRPGDEQYF. The CDR3 nucleotides are TGCACCGACCTCCCAATAGCTGCGGTTAGACCGGGGGACGAGCAGTACTTC.